This T cell receptor beta chain was captured in a study of chemoradiotherapy in HPV16-positive cancers. Study at large: A couple of HPV16-positive patients' cells yielded candidate HPV-specific clones and common motifs.

The table lists this clone with a few counts. This CDR3 has 14 amino acids. The V gene lost 7 bases and the J gene lost 8 bases, with 20 bases spanning the gap. Germline values: CDR1 SNHLY, CDR2 FYNNEI. Data came from immunoSEQ multiplex PCR; TCRdb stores just in-frame clones and leaves some out. The sample has fewer than 40,000 clones; roughly 78% are singletons. The chain carries TRBV2 and TRBJ1-2, with D possibly being TRBD1 (5 bases). The clonotype comes from a human donor with HPV-associated anogenital cancer. The material sequenced was blood, taken from a patient who underwent chemoradiotherapy. CDR3 coding DNA: TGTGCCAGCACTTCGTACGGCAGGGCTGGGGGCTACACCTTC. It is translated as CASTSYGRAGGYTF.